This T cell receptor (beta chain) was sequenced during a study of blood T cell repertoires in COVID-19. On the study more broadly: T cells, B-cell-depleted T cells, or PBMCs supplied cDNA or gDNA.

TCRdb's copy holds only in-frame clones and misses some; the assay was immunoSEQ multiplex PCR. The sample carries 200,000 to 300,000 clones, around 87% recorded once. Germline V gene lookup returns CDR1 SGHDN and CDR2 FVKESK. Germline trimming cut 7 bases from V and 4 bases from J; bases unmatched to any gene: 7. The CDR3 spans 14 residues. This clone was observed once. The rearrangement links TRBV14 to TRBJ2-7; 10 bases are a match to TRBD2. The TCR sequence derives from a woman in her thirties or forties with acute COVID-19. Sample: PBMCs or T cells enriched from blood (not recorded which). The CDR3 spells CASKSGRAWYEQYF. The CDR3 bases are TGTGCCAGCAAAAGCGGGAGGGCCTGGTACGAGCAGTACTTC.